This T cell receptor (beta chain) was sequenced during a study of control samples from healthy donors and cancer patients. Only in-frame clones appear in the TCRdb table, and some are missing; sequencing was by immunoSEQ multiplex PCR. The sample consists of 70,000 to 90,000 clones, around 94% of them appearing once. This clone has just one count. Trimming shortened V by 0 bases and J by 4 bases, and 7 bases separated the two germline ends. There are 14 residues in the CDR3. The germline gives CDR1 SGHKS, CDR2 YYEKEE (reference sequence). This rearrangement joins TRBV5-5 to TRBJ2-2; TRBD1 is a possible D gene (6 bases). This receptor was taken from a woman under 30 in good health. The sequencing sample was made of blood. The DNA for the CDR3 is TGTGCCAGCAGCTTGGGGGGGCCCACCGGGGAGCTGTTTTTT. Its protein product is CASSLGGPTGELFF. Full variable domain (missing parts from reference TRBV5-5 and TRBJ2-2): DAGVTQSPTHLIKTRGQQVTLRCSPISGHKSVSWYQQVLGQGPQFIFQYYEKEERGRGNFPDRFSARQFPNYSSELNVNALLLGDSALYLCASSLGGPTGELFFGEGSRLTVL.